The clone carrying this TCR beta chain was detected only a few times. Original analysis: Scientists estimated how many nucleated cells there were by amplifying reference gene primers. TCRdb's copy holds only in-frame clones and misses some; the assay was immunoSEQ multiplex PCR. The V and J calls and clone size were taken over from that table, and D and trimming were inferred from the DNA. The data contain a few hundred thousand clones, approximately 91% of them singletons. The sample originates from a study of blood T cell repertoires in COVID-19. The overall study: In each case, the material was cDNA or gDNA derived from T cells, B-cell-depleted T cells, or PBMCs.

CDR3 length equals 15 residues. In germline, CDR1 is SGHRS, CDR2 YFSETQ. The ends were cut back, 4 bases at V and 2 bases at J, with 16 bases in the middle. The gene calls are TRBV5-1 and TRBJ2-7; weak D call: TRBD1 (5 bases). The sequencing sample was made of peripheral blood. This receptor was identified in a woman aged 40 to 50 who had recovered from COVID-19. The DNA of the CDR3 is TGCGCCAGCAGCCCCGACAGCACTGCAACCTACGAGCAGTACTTC. This codes for CASSPDSTATYEQYF.